The TCR beta chain under discussion was sequenced for a study of T cell clonality in common variable immunodeficiency. Findings and caveats of the study: T cell subpopulation sequencing would be needed to explain CVID clonality. Fewer TCRbeta clones were shared among CVID subjects than controls. Compared with healthy controls, CVID subjects showed increased TCRbeta clonality, mostly in about a third. Fewer deletions and N-nucleotide insertions were reportedly seen in common variable immunodeficiency TCR beta sequences.

The germline CDR1 and CDR2 sequences are MNHNS and SASEGT. V gave up 1 base and J gave up 1 base; unmatched junction bases: 9. The CDR3 totals 17 residues. Clones were sequenced by immunoSEQ multiplex PCR, and TCRdb holds only the in-frame ones, with some missing. This sample carries 30,000 to 40,000 clones, none of them present only once. This clone was counted many times. What it recognizes is unknown. The read is 3 residues too short to cover the CDR3 end, so that end is filled in from the germline J gene. Sequencing was done on a sample of peripheral blood mononuclear cells. This chain links TRBV6-1 with TRBJ2-7; TRBD2 matches 8 bases. This clonotype was obtained from a person aged 18-70 years in good health. The DNA read from the CDR3 is TGTGCCAGCAGTGAAGGAGTACTAGCGGCGTATTCCTACGAG. Amino acid sequence: CASSEGVLAAYSYE. The entire CDR3 sequence reads CASSEGVLAAYSYEQYF.